The T cell receptor (beta chain) under discussion was sequenced for a study of response to subunit inactivated influenza vaccine. V shed 5 bases and J 2 bases; nucleotides not matched to a gene: 9. The V gene's germline CDR1 is DFQATT and CDR2 SNEGSKA (reference sequence). The CDR3 has 15 residues. TCRdb reprocessed the RT-PCR reads via MiXCR and lists one record per CDR3 protein. Seen here are some 540,000 distinct CDR3 sequences, approximately 20% observed once, and the top ten hold around 2.8%. These sequences were also reported in another study, on T cells expressing NK-cell markers. That work adds: For TCR beta, cDNA was produced by 5'RACE template switching with UMIs. Beta-chain profiling covered CD3+CD56+NKG2C+, CD3+CD56+NKG2C- and CD3+CD56-NKG2C+ sorted subsets. The eight sequenced donors comprised seven who were HCMV-seropositive and one who was seronegative. Sorting in several experiments was restricted by an anti-gamma-delta TCR antibody to alpha-beta TCR T cells. These clonotypes, the leaders elsewhere, also led the CD3+CD56-NKG2C+ fraction in a few donors.

The TCR comes from a man in his fifties who received an inactivated influenza vaccine. The chain combines TRBV20-1 with TRBJ2-1; 7 nucleotides line up with TRBD2. Sequenced here: CD4+ T cells sorted from PBMCs, sampled less than 13 days after vaccination. The CDR3 here is CSAGGGGGAYNEQFF. DNA for the CDR3: TGCAGTGCTGGGGGGGGGGGAGGAGCCTACAATGAGCAGTTCTTC.